A single sample is the source of the 13 T cell receptor beta chains below, sequenced in a study of shared clonotypes between healthy human individuals. Clones were read by immunoSEQ multiplex PCR, and TCRdb kept only the in-frame ones, dropping some. The profile shows about 800,000 clones, about 96% of them singletons. Cells designated naive CD8 were CD45RO-negative and were positively selected for CCR7, with terminally differentiated effector memory CD45RA+ cells excluded. Sequencing input: naive CD8+ T cells sorted from blood. The receptors come from a man younger than 45 in good health.

This chain uses TRBV29-1 with TRBJ2-1, with 9 bases lining up with TRBD2. Germline values: CDR1 SQVTM, CDR2 ANQGSEA. The CDR3 runs to 14 residues. J lost 8 bases, V lost 0 bases, and 5 bases had no gene match. CDR3 region: CSVEEAGGPDEQFF. CDR3 in DNA: TGCAGCGTTGAAGAGGCGGGAGGGCCGGATGAGCAGTTCTTC.

The V gene is TRBV19, the J gene TRBJ2-1; no firm D call. Germline V gene data show CDR1 as LNHDA and CDR2 as SQIVND (reference sequence). Trimming removed 1 base at V and 5 bases at J, with 9 bases between. This CDR3 has 14 amino acids. As DNA, the CDR3 is TGTGCCAGTAGTATAGTGGGCAGCGACAATGAGCAGTTCTTC. Translating it yields CASSIVGSDNEQFF.

This rearrangement joins TRBV2 to TRBJ2-5, with D possibly TRBD1 on 6 matching bases. Germline loops: CDR1 SNHLY, CDR2 FYNNEI. This CDR3 spans 15 amino acids. V was shortened by 6 bases and J by 1 base, with 15 bases between the two germline ends. The CDR3 region is CASRDHRDTQETQYF. The CDR3 DNA reads as TGTGCCAGCAGAGACCACCGGGACACCCAAGAGACCCAGTACTTC.

This chain uses TRBV5-1 with TRBJ2-7; 8 nucleotides match TRBD2. CDR3 size: 14 residues. J gave up 4 bases and V 3 bases, and 6 bases lay outside the gene matches. CDR1 is SGHRS and CDR2 is YFSETQ in the germline V gene. The CDR3 DNA sequence: TGCGCCAGCAGCTATGGACTAGCTTCATACGAGCAGTACTTC. Translated: CASSYGLASYEQYF.

This chain links TRBV7-9 with TRBJ1-2, with D possibly being TRBD1 (6 bases). Germline V gene sequence: CDR1 SEHNR, CDR2 FQNEAQ (reference sequence). With 0 bases removed from V and 0 bases from J, the gap between germline ends came to 11 bases. This CDR3 spans 16 amino acids. The CDR3 region is CASSLAHWTANYGYTF. CDR3 in DNA: TGTGCCAGCAGCTTAGCACACTGGACAGCTAACTATGGCTACACCTTC. Full variable domain (rest looked up from reference TRBV7-9 and TRBJ1-2): DTGVSQNPRHKITKRGQNVTFRCDPISEHNRLYWYRQTLGQGPEFLTYFQNEAQLEKSRLLSDRFSAERPKGSFSTLEIQRTEQGDSAMYLCASSLAHWTANYGYTFGSGTRLTVV.

V usage is TRBV7-9 and J usage is TRBJ2-1, with 9 bases lining up with TRBD2. The CDR3 has 16 residues. The junction had 9 bases not matched to a gene; V was cut back by 2 bases and J by 7 bases. Per the germline V gene, CDR1 is SEHNR and CDR2 is FQNEAQ (reference sequence). The CDR3 spells CASSLFLAGPSNEQFF. In DNA, the CDR3 is TGTGCCAGCAGCTTATTTCTAGCGGGACCATCGAATGAGCAGTTCTTC.

The rearrangement links TRBV27 to TRBJ2-1; perhaps TRBD2 as D (5 bases). V lost 3 bases to trimming and J lost 4 bases, with 10 bases between them. The CDR3 sequence is 14 residues long. Germline CDR1 MNHEY, CDR2 SMNVEV (reference sequence). This chain's CDR3 is CASSLWERYNEQFF. For the CDR3, the DNA is TGTGCCAGCAGTTTGTGGGAGAGGTACAATGAGCAGTTCTTC.

This chain joins TRBV9 and TRBJ2-7, with D perhaps being TRBD1 or TRBD2 (6 bases each). Germline CDR1 is SGDLS and CDR2 is YYNGEE. The ends were cut back, 0 bases at V and 0 bases at J, with 10 bases in the middle. This CDR3 region has 15 residues. CDR3 sequence: CASSVVGGPSYEQYF. CDR3 coding DNA: TGTGCCAGCAGCGTAGTTGGGGGGCCCTCCTACGAGCAGTACTTC.

Details on this clone: One junction end disagrees with the germline gene, perhaps due to a read error. V gene TRBV10-2 combines with J gene TRBJ2-3; TRBD2 matches at 11 bases. This CDR3 is built from 13 residues. Germline CDR1 is WSHSY and CDR2 is SAAADI. The CDR3 here is CASSESQTSGTNF. For the CDR3, the DNA is TGCGCCAGCAGTGAGTCGCAGACTAGCGGGACAAATTTT.

The chain employs TRBV9 and TRBJ2-2, with D perhaps matching TRBD2 (5 bases). V lost 0 bases, J lost 13 bases, and 13 bases lay in between. The CDR3 spans 13 residues. Germline V gene data show CDR1 as SGDLS and CDR2 as YYNGEE. CDR3: CASSVATREGLFF. Here the CDR3 DNA reads TGTGCCAGCAGCGTAGCTACGAGGGAAGGGCTGTTTTTT.

V and J are TRBV5-1 and TRBJ2-5; D remains ambiguous. V was shortened by 0 bases and J by 0 bases, with 12 bases between the two germline ends. There are 16 residues in the CDR3. Germline lookup yields CDR1 SGHRS and CDR2 YFSETQ. CDR3 nucleotides: TGCGCCAGCAGCTTGGATCTCAAGGAGAACCAAGAGACCCAGTACTTC. Translated: CASSLDLKENQETQYF.

V gene TRBV28 combines with J gene TRBJ2-1, with unresolved D. Trimming cost V 7 bases and J 6 bases, with 16 bases left between them. Germline-derived CDR1 and CDR2 are MDHEN and SYDVKM. The CDR3 consists of 14 residues. The CDR3 DNA reads as TGTGCCAGCAAAAGGCTTGGAGATCTCAATGAGCAGTTCTTC. Its protein product is CASKRLGDLNEQFF.

The gene calls are TRBV7-9 and TRBJ2-7; 10 positions match TRBD1. From germline, CDR1 is SEHNR and CDR2 FQNEAQ (reference sequence). The CDR3 sequence is 14 residues long. V shed 5 bases, J shed 6 bases, and the junction held 7 bases outside the gene matches. This CDR3 is CASSEDRGASEQYF. The CDR3 region has the DNA TGTGCCAGCAGCGAGGACAGGGGGGCCTCCGAGCAGTACTTC.